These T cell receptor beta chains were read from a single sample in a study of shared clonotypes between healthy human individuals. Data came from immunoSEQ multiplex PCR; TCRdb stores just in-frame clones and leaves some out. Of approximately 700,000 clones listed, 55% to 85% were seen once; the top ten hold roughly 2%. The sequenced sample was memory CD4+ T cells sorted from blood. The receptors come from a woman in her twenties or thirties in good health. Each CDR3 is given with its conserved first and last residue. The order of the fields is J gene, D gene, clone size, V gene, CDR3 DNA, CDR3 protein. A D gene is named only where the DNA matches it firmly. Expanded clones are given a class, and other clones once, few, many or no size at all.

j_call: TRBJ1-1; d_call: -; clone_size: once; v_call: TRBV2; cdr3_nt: TGTGCCAGCAGTGGGGGGCAGGCAGTACTGAACACTGAAGCTTTCTTT; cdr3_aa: CASSGGQAVLNTEAFF
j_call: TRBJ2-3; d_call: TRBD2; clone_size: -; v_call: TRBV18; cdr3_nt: TGTGCCAGCTCGTGGCGGGAGAGCGATACGCAGTATTTT; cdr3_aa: CASSWRESDTQYF
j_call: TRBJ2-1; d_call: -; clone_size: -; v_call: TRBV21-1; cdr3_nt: TGTGCCAGCAGCATTTTAGCGGGGCCCGAGCAGTTCTTC; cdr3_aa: CASSILAGPEQFF
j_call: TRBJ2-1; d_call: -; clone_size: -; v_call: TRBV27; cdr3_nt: TGTGCCAGCAGTTTATACGATCCATCGTCCTCCTACAATGAGCAGTTCTTC; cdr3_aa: CASSLYDPSSSYNEQFF
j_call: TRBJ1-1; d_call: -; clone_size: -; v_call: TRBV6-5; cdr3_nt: TGTGCCAGCAGTTACCGGGGATGGCTCGACACTGAAGCTTTCTTT; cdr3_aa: CASSYRGWLDTEAFF
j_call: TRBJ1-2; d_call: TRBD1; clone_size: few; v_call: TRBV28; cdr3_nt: TGTGCCAGCAGCCCGCAGGGGGACTATGGCTACACCTTC; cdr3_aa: CASSPQGDYGYTF
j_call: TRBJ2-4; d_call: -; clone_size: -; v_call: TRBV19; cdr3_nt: TGTGCCAGTATCCCGACGGACGTCTCCGGCATTCAGTACTTC; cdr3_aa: CASIPTDVSGIQYF
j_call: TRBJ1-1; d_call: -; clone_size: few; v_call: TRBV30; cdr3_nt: TGTGCCTGGAGTGTGGTAGGGGGCACTGAAGCTTTCTTT; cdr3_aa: CAWSVVGGTEAFF
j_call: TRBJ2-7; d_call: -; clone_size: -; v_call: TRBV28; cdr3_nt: TGTGCCAGCAGTAGGGGGGACAGCTACTACGAGCAGTACTTC; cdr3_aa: CASSRGDSYYEQYF
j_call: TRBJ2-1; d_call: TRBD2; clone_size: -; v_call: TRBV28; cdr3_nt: TGTGCCAGCAGACCCGGGACTAGACACCATGAGCAGTTCTTC; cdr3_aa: CASRPGTRHHEQFF
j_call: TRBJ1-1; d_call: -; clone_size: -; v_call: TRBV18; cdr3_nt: TGTGCCAGCTCGCCAACAGCGTTGAACACTGAAGCTTTCTTT; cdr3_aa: CASSPTALNTEAFF
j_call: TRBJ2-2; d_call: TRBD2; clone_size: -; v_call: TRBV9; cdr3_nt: TGTGCCAGCAGCGGACTGCGGGGAGGGACCGGGGAGCTGTTTTTT; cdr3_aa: CASSGLRGGTGELFF
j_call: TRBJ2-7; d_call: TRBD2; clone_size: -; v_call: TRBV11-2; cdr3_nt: TGTGCCAGCAGCTGGGACTACTACGAGCAGTACTTC; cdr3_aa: CASSWDYYEQYF
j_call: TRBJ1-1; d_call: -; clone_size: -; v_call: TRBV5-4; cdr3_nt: TGTGCCAGCAGCTTCCAGCGGGGGGCGAACACTGAAGCTTTCTTT; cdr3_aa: CASSFQRGANTEAFF
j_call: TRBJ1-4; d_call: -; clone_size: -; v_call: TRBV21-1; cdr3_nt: TGTGCCAGCAGCAAAGGGAAGCTGGCTAATGAAAAACTGTTTTTT; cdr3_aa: CASSKGKLANEKLFF
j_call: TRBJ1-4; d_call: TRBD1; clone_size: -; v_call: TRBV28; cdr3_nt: TGTGCCTGGAGCACAGGGGGGAATGAAAAACTGTTTTTT; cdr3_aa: CAWSTGGNEKLFF
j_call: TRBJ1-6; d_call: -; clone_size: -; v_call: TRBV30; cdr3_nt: TGTGCCTGGAGTGCTGCATATAATTCACCCCTCCACTTT; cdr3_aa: CAWSAAYNSPLHF
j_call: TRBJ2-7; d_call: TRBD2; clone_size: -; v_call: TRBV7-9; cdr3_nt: TGTGCCAGCACCGATAGCGGGACCTCCTACGAGCAGTACTTC; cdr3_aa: CASTDSGTSYEQYF
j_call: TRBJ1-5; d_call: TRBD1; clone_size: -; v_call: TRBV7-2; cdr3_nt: TGTGCCAGCAGCTTAGGTGGACAGGTCGGCAATCAGCCCCAGCATTTT; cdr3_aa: CASSLGGQVGNQPQHF
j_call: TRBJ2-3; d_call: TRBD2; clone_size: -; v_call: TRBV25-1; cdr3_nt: TGTGCCAGCAGTGAAGTCCGGCTAGCGGGGGGCACAGATACGCAGTATTTT; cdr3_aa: CASSEVRLAGGTDTQYF
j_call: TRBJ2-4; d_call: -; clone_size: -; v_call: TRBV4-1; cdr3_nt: TGCGCCAGCAGCCAGCCAAGGGGGGGCATTGTGAAAAACATTCAGTACTTC; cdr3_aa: CASSQPRGGIVKNIQYF
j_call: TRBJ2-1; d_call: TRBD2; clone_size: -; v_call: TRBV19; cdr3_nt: TGTGCCAGTACCCCAGGTAGCGGGAGGTCCTACAATGAGCAGTTCTTC; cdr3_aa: CASTPGSGRSYNEQFF
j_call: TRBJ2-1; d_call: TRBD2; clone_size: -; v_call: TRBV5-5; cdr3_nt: TGTGCCAGCAGCTTACTGCGGGAGGGTCATGGGGATGAGCAGTTCTTC; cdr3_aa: CASSLLREGHGDEQFF
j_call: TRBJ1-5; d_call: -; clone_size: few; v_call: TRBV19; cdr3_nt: TGTGCCAGTAGCCTCCAGGGGAGGCATCAGCCCCAGCATTTT; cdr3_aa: CASSLQGRHQPQHF
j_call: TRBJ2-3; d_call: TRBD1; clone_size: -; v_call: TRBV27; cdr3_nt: TGTGCCAGCAGTCCACGGGACAGGGGTTCGACAGATACGCAGTATTTT; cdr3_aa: CASSPRDRGSTDTQYF
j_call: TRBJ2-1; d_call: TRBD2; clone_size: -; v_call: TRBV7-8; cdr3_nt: TGTGCCAGCAGCTTAAAGCGGGAGACGGCTGAGCAGTTCTTC; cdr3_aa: CASSLKRETAEQFF
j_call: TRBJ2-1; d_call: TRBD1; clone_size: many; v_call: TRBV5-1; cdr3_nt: TGCGCCAGCAGCCCAACAGGGGTCCCCTACAATGAGCAGTTCTTC; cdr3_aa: CASSPTGVPYNEQFF
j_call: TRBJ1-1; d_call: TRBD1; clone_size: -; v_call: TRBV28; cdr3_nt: TGTGCCAGCAGTTTACCCGATCCAGGACAGGGGGATGAAGCTTTCTTT; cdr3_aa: CASSLPDPGQGDEAFF
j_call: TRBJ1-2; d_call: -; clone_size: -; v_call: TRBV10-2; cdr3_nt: TGCGCCAGCGGGGGGCCAGAGGGGCGCAACTATGGCTACACCTTC; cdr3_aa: CASGGPEGRNYGYTF
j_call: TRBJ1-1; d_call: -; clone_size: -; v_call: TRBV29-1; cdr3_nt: TGCAGCGTTGGGGCAAGACTCTCGGACACTGAAGCTTTCTTT; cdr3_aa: CSVGARLSDTEAFF
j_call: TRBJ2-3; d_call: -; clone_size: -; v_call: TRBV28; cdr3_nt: TGTGCCAGCAGTAACCGGGACTCATCAGATACGCAGTATTTT; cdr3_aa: CASSNRDSSDTQYF
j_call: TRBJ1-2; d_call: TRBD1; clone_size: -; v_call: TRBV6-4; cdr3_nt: TGTGCCAGCAGTGATAGCGGCGGGGCAGGGGGCTTTGGCTACACCTTC; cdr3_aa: CASSDSGGAGGFGYTF
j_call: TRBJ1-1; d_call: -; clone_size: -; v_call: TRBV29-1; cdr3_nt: TGCAGCGTTGGAGCAGGGACAACTAACACTGAAGCTTTCTTT; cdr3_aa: CSVGAGTTNTEAFF
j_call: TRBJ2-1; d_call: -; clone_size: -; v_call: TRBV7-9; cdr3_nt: TGTGCCAGCAGCCCTACTTGGCATGAGCAGTTCTTC; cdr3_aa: CASSPTWHEQFF
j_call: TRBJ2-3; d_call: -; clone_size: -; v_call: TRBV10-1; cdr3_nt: TGCGCCAGCAGTCCTGCCGGAGACACGCAGTATTTT; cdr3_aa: CASSPAGDTQYF
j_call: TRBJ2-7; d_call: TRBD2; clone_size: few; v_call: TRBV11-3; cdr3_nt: TGTGCCAGCAGCTTAGTAGCGGGAGGTACTTACGAGCAGTACTTC; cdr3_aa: CASSLVAGGTYEQYF
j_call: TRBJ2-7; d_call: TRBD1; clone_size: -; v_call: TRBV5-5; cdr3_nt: TGTGCCAGCAGCTCCGGGACAGGGGTATACGAGCAGTACTTC; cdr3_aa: CASSSGTGVYEQYF
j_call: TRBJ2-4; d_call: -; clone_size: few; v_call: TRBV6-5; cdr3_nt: TGTGCCAGCAGTGAAGGGAACATTCAGTACTTC; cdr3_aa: CASSEGNIQYF
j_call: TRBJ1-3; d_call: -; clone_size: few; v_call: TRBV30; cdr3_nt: TGTGCCTGGATTGACAGACTAAACACCATATATTTT; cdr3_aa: CAWIDRLNTIYF
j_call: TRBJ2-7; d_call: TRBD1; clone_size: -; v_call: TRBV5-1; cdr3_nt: TGCGCCAGCAGCTTTCAGGACAGGGGGCATACCTACGAGCAGTACTTC; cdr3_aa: CASSFQDRGHTYEQYF
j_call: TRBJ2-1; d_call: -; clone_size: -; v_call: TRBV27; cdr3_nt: TGTGCCGGCCCTAGGAATGAGCAGTTCTTC; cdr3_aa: CAGPRNEQFF
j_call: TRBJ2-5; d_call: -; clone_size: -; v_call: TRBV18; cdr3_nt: TGTGCCAGCTCACCAAGTGCTGGGGGATCTGAGACCCAGTACTTC; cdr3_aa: CASSPSAGGSETQYF
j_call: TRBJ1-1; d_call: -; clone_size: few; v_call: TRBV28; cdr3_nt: TGTGCCAGCAGTTTAATGGGGGATACTGAAGCTTTCTTT; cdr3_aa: CASSLMGDTEAFF
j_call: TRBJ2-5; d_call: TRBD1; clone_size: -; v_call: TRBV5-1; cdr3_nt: TGCGCCAGCAGCGGACAGGGTGGGGGAGAGACCCAGTACTTC; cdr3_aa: CASSGQGGGETQYF
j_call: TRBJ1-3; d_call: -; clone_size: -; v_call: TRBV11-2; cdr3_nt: TGTGCCAGCAGCTTATGGGATTCGGGAAACACCATATATTTT; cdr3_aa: CASSLWDSGNTIYF
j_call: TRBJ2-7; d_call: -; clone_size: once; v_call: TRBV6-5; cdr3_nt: TGTGCCAGCAGTTACACCTCACTAGCCCCCTACGAGCAGTACTTC; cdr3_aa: CASSYTSLAPYEQYF
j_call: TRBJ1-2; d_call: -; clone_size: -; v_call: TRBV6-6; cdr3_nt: TGTGCCAGCAGTTACGAGGGGACGGGGAACTATGGCTACACCTTC; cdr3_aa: CASSYEGTGNYGYTF
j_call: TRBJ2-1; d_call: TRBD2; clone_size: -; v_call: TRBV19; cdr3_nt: TGTGCCAGTAATAAAGCGGGACCCTACAATGAGCAGTTCTTC; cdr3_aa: CASNKAGPYNEQFF
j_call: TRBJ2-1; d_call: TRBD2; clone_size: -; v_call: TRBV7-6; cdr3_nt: TGTGCCAGCAGCCTGGGACTAATGTTTAATGAGCAGTTCTTC; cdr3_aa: CASSLGLMFNEQFF
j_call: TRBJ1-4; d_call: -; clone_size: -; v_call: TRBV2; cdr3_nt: TGTGCCAGCACCCGACAGCCCATTGGAACCCAGGAAAAACTGTTTTTT; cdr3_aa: CASTRQPIGTQEKLFF
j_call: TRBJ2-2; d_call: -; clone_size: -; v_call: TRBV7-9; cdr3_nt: TGTGCCAGCAGCGCGGACTGGGGCACCGGGGAGCTGTTTTTT; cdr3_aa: CASSADWGTGELFF
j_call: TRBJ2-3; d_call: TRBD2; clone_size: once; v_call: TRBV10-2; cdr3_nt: TGCGCCAGTTCTAGCGGGAGAGCAGATACGCAGTATTTT; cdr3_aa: CASSSGRADTQYF
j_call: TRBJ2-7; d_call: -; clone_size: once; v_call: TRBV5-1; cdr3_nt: TGCGCCAGCAGCGTAGGGGTTGAGCAGTACTTC; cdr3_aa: CASSVGVEQYF
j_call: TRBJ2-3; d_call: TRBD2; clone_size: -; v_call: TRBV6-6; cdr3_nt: TGTGCCAGCAGGGCCGGGACTAGCTACGATACGCAGTATTTT; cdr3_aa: CASRAGTSYDTQYF
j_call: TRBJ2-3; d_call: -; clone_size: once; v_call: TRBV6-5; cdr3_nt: TGTGCCAGCAGTTACTCGGGACCCGGCCCCGATACGCAGTATTTT; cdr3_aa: CASSYSGPGPDTQYF